The rows below give T cell receptor beta chains drawn from one sample of a study of blood T cell repertoires in COVID-19. Assay used: immunoSEQ multiplex PCR; TCRdb lists only in-frame clones, some missing. Of fewer than 350,000 clones in the sample, 85% were seen once. Sequenced sample: PBMCs or T cells enriched from blood (not recorded which). These receptors originate from a woman between 45 and 60 years old who had recovered from COVID-19. CDR3s include the opening cysteine and the closing phenylalanine or tryptophan. The D gene is left open where the match is weak.

V gene	D gene	CDR3 protein
TRBV19	-	CASSPAGSSNEKLFF
TRBV5-4	-	CASSFSGSDGYTF
TRBV27	-	CASSSTTTNEKLFF
TRBV29-1	TRBD2	CSVEVRAGEGETQYF
TRBV6-2/TRBV6-3	TRBD2	CASSRTSGNRADTQYF
TRBV5-6	TRBD1	CASETGALYGYTF
TRBV29-1	-	CSLQQGGSYNEQFF
TRBV4-3	TRBD2	CASSRRLAGEGTDTQYF
TRBV5-1	-	CASSLANHGPDTQYF
TRBV19	-	CASSISGGVSTEAFF
TRBV18	-	CASSLSQGTEAFF
TRBV14	TRBD1	CASSRTTGLGTEAFF
TRBV9	-	CASSGDNSYEQYF